The present T cell receptor beta chain was sequenced within a study of identical twins listed by TCRdb under 2016. Background for the entire study: The study deep-sequenced TCR alpha and beta repertoires from monozygotic twins, unrelated adults of various ages and cord blood to test whether fetal clonotypes persist. To rule out contamination, the twin experiments were replicated at different times with different library preparation protocols. Points the paper makes about the study in general: In beta out-of-frame sequences, excess twin sharing was weaker, because having fewer shared sequences lowered the signal-to-noise ratio. Conclusions relied on cross-sectional statistical analysis, since the same donors could not be followed over many years. Zero-insertion analyses could be partly confounded by invariant T cells such as MAIT and iNKT, though diverse VJ usage argued against such confounding for most clonotypes. Abundant cord blood beta clonotypes had fewer insertions, young adult naive repertoires showed a similar but weaker trend, and memory repertoires showed no such trend. Compared with coincidental sharing between unrelated individuals, an excess of low generation-probability sequences was observed among out-of-frame TCR alpha sequences shared between twins. In monozygotic twins, recombination models systematically underestimated out-of-frame TCR alpha sharing, but the models matched the sharing seen between unrelated individuals.

Every donor was a healthy Caucasian. The twin cohort comprised three pairs of female monozygotic twins, all aged about 18 to 30 years. Positive isolation kits from Invitrogen were used to isolate CD4+ and CD8+ T cell populations. Libraries were constructed by 5' RACE. TCRdb records Illumina HiSeq 2000 as the sequencer. Template switching added a universal primer binding site, and the final cDNA carried a unique molecular identifier that allowed TCR cDNA molecules to be counted accurately. Specific primers in the conserved constant-segment region were used to synthesize first-strand cDNA for the TCR alpha and beta chains. Each cDNA library was double barcoded, with a SMART-Mk sample barcode plus Illumina barcodes, to control for contamination. TruSeq adapter sequences, together with Illumina sample barcodes, were added in two successive PCR steps. The Illumina HiSeq platform was used with custom primers to sequence TCR alpha and beta cDNA libraries. The paper's data handling went like this. Unique molecular identifiers were extracted from raw reads with MiGEC, and CDR3 positions were determined with MiXCR. For each individual, recombination models were inferred using an EM algorithm with the repgenHMM and IGoR tools. The analysis of shared clonotypes was done with the tcR package in R, with sharing normalized by the product of cloneset sizes. To study raw recombination without the effects of thymic and clonal selection, out-of-frame nonproductive sequences were analyzed. TCRdb reanalyzed the raw reads on its own, using fastp at Q25 for trimming and MiXCR for clone calling, and kept in-frame beta chains. A single entry per CDR3 protein holds the most common genes and DNA from its merged rows. These V and J calls rely on TCRdb rather than the paper's analysis. The sample has about 200,000 distinct CDR3 sequences on record, roughly 15% of them singletons. The ten largest clones capture 40% to 45% of the sample.

Germline trimming: 4 bases from V, 5 bases from J; junction bases outside gene matches: 7. CDR1 and CDR2 are drawn from the germline V gene: SGDLS, YYNGEE. Inclusive of the bounding cysteine and phenylalanine, the CDR3 is 14 residues long. Only the CDR3 DNA stays, 42 bases, in frame from base 1. Regarding this clonotype: Its target antigen remains unknown. The sample holds no much larger clone one base away, and base qualities are not on file.

The same sample was also used in a study of T cells expressing NK-cell markers. Per the second study: About 8 donors provided sorted CD3+CD56+NKG2C+, CD3+CD56+NKG2C- and CD3+CD56-NKG2C+ T-cell subsets, whose TCR beta-chain repertoires were profiled. Seven of the eight sequenced donors were HCMV-seropositive and one was HCMV-seronegative. To restrict sorting to alphabetaTCR-expressing T cells, an anti-gammadeltaTCR antibody was added in several experiments. In roughly 6 donors, the dominant CD3+CD56+NKG2C+ clonotypes ranked among the top 10 CD8+ clonotypes, making up about 1.0-8% of CD8+ T cells. Those dominant clonotypes were again the most abundant among CD3+CD56-NKG2C+ cells in a handful of donors, at roughly 25-65%. Whether the expanded NKG2C-expressing T cell clones were specific for HCMV antigens remained unclear. The eight sequenced donors were randomly selected healthy volunteers, three men and five women. A commercial ELISA kit detecting HCMV-specific IgG in serum was used to determine HCMV serostatus. MIGEC was used to demultiplex reads and group reads by UMI, and MiTCR was used to assemble and quantify clonotypes. Only TCR cDNA sequences supported by at least two reads were kept to exclude erroneous sequences. Downstream repertoire analysis used the tcR package, and clonotypes were matched across fractions by CDR3 nucleotide sequence plus V segment. VDJmatch was used to annotate antigen specificity against VDJdb, with one amino acid substitution in CDR3 allowed.

Recombination joined TRBV9 with TRBJ2-5; 8 of the junction bases match TRBD1. This TCR was recovered from a woman in her late teens or twenties in good health. The sequenced sample was CD8+ T cells sorted from blood. The CDR3 amino acid sequence is: CASSPRTGRETQYF. Here is the DNA: TGTGCCAGCAGCCCCAGGACAGGGAGGGAGACCCAGTACTTC. The CDR3 plus the reference TRBV9 and TRBJ2-5 genes for the other parts give the full variable domain: DSGVTQTPKHLITATGQRVTLRCSPRSGDLSVYWYQQSLDQGLQFLIQYYNGEERAKGNILERFSAQQFPDLHSELNLSSLELGDSALYFCASSPRTGRETQYFGPGTRLLVL.